This TCR beta chain is from a study of blood T cell repertoires in COVID-19. V was pared by 6 bases and J by 6 bases, with 15 bases between. This CDR3 has 13 amino acids. The germline V gene has CDR1 SGHRS and CDR2 YFSETQ. TCRdb's copy holds only in-frame clones and misses some; the assay was immunoSEQ multiplex PCR. The table has tens of thousands of clones, roughly 79% seen once; the top ten hold approximately 5.7%. The chain joins TRBV5-1 to TRBJ1-2, with D uncertain. The sequence was collected from a woman aged 55-69 years with acute or convalescent COVID-19. The sequencing sample was made of peripheral blood. The DNA of the CDR3 is TGCGCCAGCATCCCTACTGGGGAGGATGGCTACACCTTC. It translates to CASIPTGEDGYTF.